This entry concerns a single T cell receptor beta chain. Its antigen is unknown. No much larger clonotype is one base removed from it; base qualities were not supplied. The donors were healthy, HIV-negative adults with no recently reported acute infections or vaccinations. Only Caucasian adults living in Nashville, Tennessee, USA were represented among the donors. CD4+ T cells were enriched through magnetic negative selection, after which naive cells were positively selected on CD45RA and the remaining negative fraction served as the memory subset. Blood was obtained by leukapheresis, after which PBMCs were separated by Ficoll-Histopaque density gradient centrifugation and cryopreserved in liquid nitrogen vapor phase. Analytical flow cytometry was used to check the purity and quantity of every magnetically sorted T cell population. Genomic DNA was isolated from every sorted fraction and measured by UV absorbance on a Nanodrop 2000c.

This entry comes from a study of shared clonotypes between healthy human individuals (dated by TCRdb to 2020 to 2022). For context, the study as a whole: A couple of women and a few men aged 18 to 49 years were included in the cohort. For each donor, three plates each were used for CD4 naive and CD4 memory, two plates were used for CD8 naive, and one plate was used for CD8 memory. Leukapheresis yielded between about 0.9 and 8.9 billion PBMCs per donor. Libraries were prepared and TCR repertoires were sequenced by different laboratories using diverse techniques, in order to increase sequencing depth and limit assay-specific biases. The study deeply sequenced blood TCR repertoires of several healthy adults to estimate repertoire size and the extent of clonotype sharing between individuals. What the work shows at the level of the full study, not this receptor alone: Based on pairwise subsampling, the degree of clonotype sharing among donors was expected to be affected by sequencing depth. Compared with non-shared clonotypes, the clonotypes found in all four sorted-subset donors had higher generation probabilities. Only blood was sampled, and tissue TCR repertoires likely differ from those in blood. Naive subsets generally had larger estimated clonotype richness than memory subsets. Because the study included a small number of donors, the genetic and exposure-history diversity represented was limited. When several donors were compared, the shared fraction of clonotypes was approximately 5% for naive CD4, approximately 3.5% for naive CD8, more than 2% for memory CD4, and 0.4% for memory CD8. Rarefaction of sorted-subset datasets indicated incomplete sequencing despite the large sequencing depth.

TCR CDR3 regions were amplified from genomic DNA by multiplex PCR using the deep immunoSEQ assay. For each cell subset, the extracted genomic DNA was distributed evenly across all wells of several immunoSEQ 96-well plates, and each plate served as one replicate. For sorted subsets, each replicate PCR was loaded with around 200 ng genomic DNA, equivalent to about 33,000 T cell genomes. The purified libraries were quantified using a Qubit 3.0 fluorometer, sized with a Bioanalyzer 2100, and then quantified again using the KAPA Library Quantification kit. Every immunoSEQ 96-well plate was sequenced on a dedicated single-read 150-cycle Illumina NextSeq 550 flow cell. The published analysis was carried out like this. Because the immunoSEQ output held only junctional sequences and lacked quality scores, the filtering could not match the filtering applied to full-length reads. To assign V/J genes and CDR3, sequences were annotated using PyIR, a Python wrapper for IgBLAST v1.9, with IMGT germline references. Reads were removed for weak V/J assignments (E-value above 1e-6), missing CDR3, stop codons, out-of-frame junctions, or ambiguous translated residues. V3J clonotypes were defined as sequences sharing an identical inferred V gene, J gene, and CDR3 amino acid sequence. The percentage overlap between two repertoires was calculated by dividing the number of shared unique clonotypes by the size of the smaller repertoire. Repertoire richness was assessed with RTK rarefaction, the Chao1 estimator, and Recon v2.1 estimates of unobserved clonotypes. Generation probabilities for all TCRbeta clonotypes obtained by the gDNA method from several donors were computed using OLGA. TCRdb stores this immuneACCESS table with in-frame sequences only. Part of the clones is absent; in the studies checked, under half of the shortfall reflects unresolved V genes, and no reason is known for the rest. Clone size and the V and J calls come from that table; the DNA yielded D and trimming. This sample comprises around 980,000 clones, around 78% of them detected only once. The ten most abundant clones make up 0.55% to 0.7% of the sample.

The CDR3, cysteine through phenylalanine, is 14 amino acids long. Only the CDR3 portion is preserved as DNA: 42 bases, with reading frame beginning at the first base. As encoded in the germline V gene, CDR1 is SGHRS while CDR2 is YFSETQ. At the junction V is shortened by 5 bases and J by 8 bases, with 17 bases in between. Specimen: memory CD4+ T cells from PBMCs. The cell subset or site label corresponds to: CD45RA-negative fraction. The clonotype was recovered from a man between 18 and 35 years old in good health. Some clones in this sample may be carry-over from other donors' samples. Here the chain combines TRBV5-1 and TRBJ2-1, with the D gene uncertain. In nucleotides, the sequence is TGCGCCAGCAGTAGAATCCTAGGTCTTGATGAGCAGTTCTTC. Its translation reads: CASSRILGLDEQFF. Joined to the reference TRBV5-1 and TRBJ2-1 proteins, this CDR3 gives the full variable domain: KAGVTQTPRYLIKTRGQQVTLSCSPISGHRSVSWYQQTPGQGLQFLFEYFSETQRNKGNFPGRFSGRQFSNSRSEMNVSTLELGDSALYLCASSRILGLDEQFFGPGTRLTVL.